This T cell receptor beta chain was captured by sequencing in a study of T cell responses to AZD1222 COVID-19 vaccine (dated by TCRdb to the early 2020s). Context from the whole study: TCR sequencing was performed for 230 to 250 trial participants, of whom approximately 200 were given two doses of AZD1222 and around 26 were given two doses of MenACWY control vaccine. Trial participants were enrolled by age into subgroups of 18-55, 56-69 and 70-plus years, and 148, 28 and 57 TCR-sequenced participants, respectively, were included in these subgroups.

The full study reports these points: Reportedly, almost half of the unique spike-specific TCRs recognized epitopes lying outside the regions that are mutated in the B.1.351 and B.1.1.7 variants. Because no day 14 peak-response samples were available, repertoires were characterized only after the peak T cell response. Spike-specific TCR breadth and depth rose significantly after two AZD1222 doses compared with day 0 and with MenACWY recipients. Most participants were white British and females outnumbered males, and the authors suggested that clonal diversity may have been underestimated. Conclusions about previously exposed vaccinees are limited because only five to seven AZD1222 recipients were SARS-CoV-2 seropositive at baseline. In the small 56-69-year group, the increase in depth fell short of significance, most likely because of low power. Vaccine-associated CD4 TCRs spanned the whole spike protein, with dominant responses in regions 160-218 and 743-854.

The germline V gene encodes CDR1 SEHNR and CDR2 FQNEAQ (reference sequence). Trimming at the junction amounts to 5 bases on V and 6 bases on J, and the germline ends lie 22 bases apart. The CDR3 spans 16 residues, from the cysteine through the phenylalanine. Only the CDR3 DNA stays, 48 bases, in frame from base 1. In light of the paper, this sample's time point label describes: about 28 days (+/-7) after the second vaccine dose. AZD1222 recipients with second doses at about 4 weeks or about 12 weeks were pooled, because spike-specific TCR depth and breadth did not differ between schedules. The vaccinee samples were drawn from two UK trials, COV001 and COV002, one of which was a single-blind randomized controlled phase 2/3 trial testing AZD1222 (ChAdOx1 nCoV-19) in healthy adults. Trial participant PBMC samples were collected at day 0 and day 28 after the second dose for TCRbeta chain sequencing.

The CDR3 regions of human TCRbeta chains were analyzed by immunosequencing. The authors' analysis ran thus. Repertoire TCRs were checked for matches against a reference library of SARS-CoV-2-specific TCRs that had been generated using the MIRA antigen-specificity platform. Breadth meant the fraction of unique TCRs that were SARS-CoV-2-associated, whereas depth meant the fraction of total T cells that were SARS-CoV-2-associated. Using the MIRA data, every spike-specific TCR was mapped to the spike region that the TCR reacted to and assigned to either a CD4 or a CD8 class. Log10-transformed breadth and depth values were compared by one-way ANOVA with Sidak's multiple comparisons tests. TCRdb provides this immuneACCESS table in a form limited to in-frame rearrangements. Some clones are lacking; in checked studies, under half of them reflect an unresolved V gene, and why the rest are absent is not known. V, J and clone size reflect that table, while D and trimming were determined from the DNA. This sample lists more than 120,000 clones; about 82% were detected once. The top ten clonotypes cover less than 6% of the sample.

For this clone: The target of this receptor is not known. The input lacks base qualities; no much larger clone sits a single base away.

The rearranged chain carries TRBV7-9 and TRBJ1-1, and possibly TRBD1, on 5 matching bases. The source material was peripheral blood, sampled 28 days after the second AZD1222 dose. The clonotype comes from an adult who received the AZD1222 COVID-19 vaccine. The DNA sequence is given as TGTGCCAGCAGCCCGGTAAGGGGTCGGGTTGTGGCTGAAGCTTTCTTT. The translation is CASSPVRGRVVAEAFF.